This passage covers 5 T cell receptor beta chains from one sample sequenced in a study of cytotoxic CD8 clonotypes in ibrutinib-treated CLL. Sequencing used immunoSEQ multiplex PCR; TCRdb keeps in-frame clones, though not all of them. This repertoire shows approximately 340,000 clones, over 60% found once; its top ten account for roughly 6%. Material: PBMCs, obtained after 36 months of ibrutinib treatment. These TCRs come from a human donor with chronic lymphocytic leukemia.

The sample holds one count of this clone. This chain links TRBV5-1 with TRBJ2-1; 8 positions match TRBD2. The CDR3 consists of 16 residues. J was trimmed by 3 bases and V by 5 bases; bases with no gene match: 10. Germline V gene data show CDR1 as SGHRS and CDR2 as YFSETQ. The DNA of the CDR3 is TGCGCCAGCAGTCCAAGGGCTAGCGGGTTCTACAATGAGCAGTTCTTC. It is translated as CASSPRASGFYNEQFF.

This clone was counted between two and nine times. V and J are TRBV11-2 and TRBJ2-2; a possible D gene is TRBD1 (6 bases). Germline V gene data show CDR1 as SGHAT and CDR2 as FQNNGV. The CDR3 has 16 amino acids. The V end lost 5 bases, the J end lost 8 bases, and 21 bases lay between the germline ends. CDR3 residues: CASSPLRDRRIGELFF. CDR3 coding DNA: TGTGCCAGCAGCCCGCTCCGTGACAGGCGCATAGGGGAGCTGTTTTTT.

This clone has just a few counts. The chain employs TRBV7-9 and TRBJ2-2; 12 bases agree with TRBD2. Germline V CDR1 and CDR2: SEHNR, FQNEAQ (reference sequence). This CDR3 is 16 amino acids long. J gave up 7 bases and V 5 bases, and 8 bases lay outside the gene matches. CDR3: CASSPRTSGAGGELFF. As DNA, the CDR3 is TGTGCCAGCAGCCCCCGGACTAGCGGGGCGGGCGGGGAGCTGTTTTTT.

This rearrangement joins TRBV5-6 to TRBJ2-5; no firm D call. Germline lookup yields CDR1 SGHDT and CDR2 YYEEEE. This CDR3 comprises 13 residues. The V end was cut by 3 bases, the J end by 5 bases, with 11 bases between. CDR3 sequence (DNA): TGTGCCAGCAGCTCCGGACGAAGGGAGACCCAGTACTTC. Its translation: CASSSGRRETQYF.

The V gene is TRBV6-6, the J gene TRBJ2-2; 7 positions match TRBD2. CDR3 length: 12 amino acids. V lost 11 bases and J lost 7; bases outside the gene matches: 7. Germline V lookup: CDR1 MNHNY, CDR2 SVGAGI (reference sequence). CDR3 sequence reads: CAVSGALGELFF. CDR3 nucleotides: TGTGCCGTAAGCGGGGCTCTCGGGGAGCTGTTTTTT.